The sequence of this TCR beta chain was determined in a study of CD8 T cells in Susac syndrome. With regard to this clonotype: Its antigen is currently unknown.

Study-wide points: The study recognized that its TCR sequencing and HLA analysis covered a relatively small number of individuals.

Random-hexamer reverse transcription was applied to about 0.45 to 1 ug RNA. One entry per CDR3 protein, called by TCRdb with MiXCR from the immunoSEQ multiplex PCR reads. This sample yields 100,000 to 150,000 distinct CDR3 sequences, of which 94% are seen a single time; 0.095% to 0.1% belongs to the top ten. CD8+ and CD4+ blood T cells underwent TCR beta sequencing. Negative isolation was used for CD8+ and CD4+ T cells, and FACS enrichment was applied to TEMRA cells. The ends lost 5 bases at V and 2 bases at J; junction bases unmatched: 6. The V gene's germline CDR1 is SGHTA and CDR2 FQGTGA. This CDR3 has 15 residues.

The TCR was taken from a human donor in good health. The J gene is TRBJ2-7, the V gene TRBV7-3, with 10 bases identical to TRBD2. Sample: CD4+ T cells from PBMCs. This CDR3 reads CASSPSGSPPYEQYF. Here the CDR3 DNA reads TGTGCCAGCAGCCCTAGCGGGAGTCCCCCCTACGAGCAGTACTTC. The variable domain in full, completed from reference TRBV7-3 and TRBJ2-7, reads GAGVSQTPSNKVTEKGKYVELRCDPISGHTALYWYRQSLGQGPEFLIYFQGTGAADDSGLPNDRFFAVRPEGSVSTLKIQRTERGDSAVYLCASSPSGSPPYEQYFGPGTRLTVT.